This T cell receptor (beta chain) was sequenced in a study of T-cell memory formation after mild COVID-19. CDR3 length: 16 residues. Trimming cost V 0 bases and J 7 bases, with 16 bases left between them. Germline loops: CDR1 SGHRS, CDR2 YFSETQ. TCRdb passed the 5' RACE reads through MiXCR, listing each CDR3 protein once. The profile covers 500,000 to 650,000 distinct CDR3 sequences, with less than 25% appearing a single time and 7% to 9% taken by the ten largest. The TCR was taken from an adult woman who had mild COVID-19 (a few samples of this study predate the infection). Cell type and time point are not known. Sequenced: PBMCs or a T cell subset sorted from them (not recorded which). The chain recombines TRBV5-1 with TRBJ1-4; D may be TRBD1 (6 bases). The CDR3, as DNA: TGCGCCAGCAGCTTGGCCTACGGGACACCCTCTGAAAAACTGTTTTTT. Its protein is CASSLAYGTPSEKLFF. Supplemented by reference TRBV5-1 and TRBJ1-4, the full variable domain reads KAGVTQTPRYLIKTRGQQVTLSCSPISGHRSVSWYQQTPGQGLQFLFEYFSETQRNKGNFPGRFSGRQFSNSRSEMNVSTLELGDSALYLCASSLAYGTPSEKLFFGSGTQLSVL.